This TCR beta chain was documented in a study of blood T cell repertoires in COVID-19. For the study at large: The origin of the acute and convalescent COVID-19 samples was the United States, Italy and Spain.

As processed by the authors: It was from reference gene primer amplification that nucleated cell counts were estimated. Clones were read by immunoSEQ multiplex PCR, and TCRdb kept only the in-frame ones, dropping some. Clone size and V and J calls were adopted from that table, with D and trimming inferred from the DNA. The sample contains roughly 200,000 clones, 65% to 90% of which appear only once. The CDR3 has 15 residues. The V gene's germline CDR1 is SGHVS and CDR2 FQNEAQ. Trimming left V 0 bases short and J 0 bases short, with 6 bases between. Participant ages covered about 18 to 89 years across about 22 US areas.

The chain employs TRBV7-8 and TRBJ1-5; D might be TRBD1 (5 bases). The sequencing input was PBMCs or T cells enriched from blood (not recorded which). This TCR was sampled from a woman in her 30s who had been exposed to COVID-19. Here the CDR3 DNA reads TGTGCCAGCAGCTTAGCGGACAATAGCAATCAGCCCCAGCATTTT. Protein: CASSLADNSNQPQHF. Together with reference TRBV7-8 and TRBJ1-5, the CDR3 gives the full variable domain: GAGVSQSPRYKVAKRGQDVALRCDPISGHVSLFWYQQALGQGPEFLTYFQNEAQLDKSGLPSDRFFAERPEGSVSTLKIQRTQQEDSAVYLCASSLADNSNQPQHFGDGTRLSIL.